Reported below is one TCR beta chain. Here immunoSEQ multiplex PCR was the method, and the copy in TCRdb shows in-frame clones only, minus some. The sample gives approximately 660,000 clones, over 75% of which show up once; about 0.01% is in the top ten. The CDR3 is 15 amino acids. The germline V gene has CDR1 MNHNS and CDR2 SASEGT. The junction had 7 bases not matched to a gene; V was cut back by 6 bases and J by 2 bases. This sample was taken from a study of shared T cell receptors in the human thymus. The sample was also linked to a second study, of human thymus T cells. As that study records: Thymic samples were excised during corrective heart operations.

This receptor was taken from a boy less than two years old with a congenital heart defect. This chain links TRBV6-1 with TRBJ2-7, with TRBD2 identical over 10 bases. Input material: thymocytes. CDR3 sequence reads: CASRPTSGTTYEQYF. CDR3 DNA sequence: TGTGCCAGCAGGCCCACTAGCGGGACAACCTACGAGCAGTACTTC.